The 26 T cell receptor beta chains in this list originate from one sample, sequenced in a study of T cell repertoires in cytomegalovirus infection. A single record per CDR3 protein comes from TCRdb applying MiXCR to the reads. The table lists fewer than 1,000,000 distinct CDR3 sequences, around a third of them singletons. No antigens are known for them. The sample here was cultured CD8+ T cells from PBMCs, taken from culture after CMV antigen stimulation. All receptors derive from a human donor in good health (CMV status not recorded). Some clones in this sample may be carry-over from other donors' samples.

V usage is TRBV12-3 or TRBV12-4 and J usage is TRBJ2-3; D uncertain. The length of the CDR3 is 15 residues. Trimming removed 10 bases at V and 9 bases at J, with 26 bases between. The CDR3 DNA follows: TGTGCCACACCGCACCACCTTCCGATACGCAGGACGCAGTATTTT. This sequence encodes CATPHHLPIRRTQYF.

This clonotype has just a few counts. The chain recombines TRBV19 with TRBJ2-7; D is unresolved. Trimming cost V 5 bases and J 3 bases, with 11 bases left between them. Germline assignment: CDR1 LNHDA and CDR2 SQIVND (reference sequence). This CDR3 spans 13 amino acids. The chain's CDR3 is CASSHRVNYEQYF. CDR3 DNA: TGTGCCAGTAGTCACCGGGTAAACTACGAGCAGTACTTC.

V usage is TRBV11-3 and J usage is TRBJ2-5; D may be TRBD1 or TRBD2 (5 bases each). Germline CDR1 SGHNT, CDR2 YENEEA. The ends were cut back, 4 bases at V and 3 bases at J, with 15 bases in the middle. The CDR3 consists of 15 residues. CDR3: CASSSSTGTEETQYF. The CDR3 DNA reads as TGTGCCAGCAGCTCATCAACCGGGACGGAAGAGACCCAGTACTTC.

In this sample, this clonotype turned up a few times. This chain uses TRBV6-2 or TRBV6-3 with TRBJ2-7; the D gene is possibly TRBD2 (5 bases). This CDR3 has 12 amino acids. V dropped 6 bases and J dropped 5 bases, with 11 bases sitting between them. CDR1 MNHEY and CDR2 SVGEGT come from the germline V gene. CDR3 nucleotides: TGTGCCAGCAGCCCCGGGGTGAACGAGCAGTACGTC. It translates to CASSPGVNEQYV.

The gene calls are TRBV6-1 and TRBJ1-2, with 9 bases matching TRBD1. CDR1 MNHNS and CDR2 SASEGT come from the germline V gene. The CDR3 covers 16 residues. The J segment lost 3 bases and the V segment lost 4 bases, leaving 9 bases of the junction unmatched. CDR3 coding DNA: TGTGCCAGCAGTGCACCCGGGACAGGGAGTTACTATGGCTACACCTTC. Protein sequence: CASSAPGTGSYYGYTF.

The CDR3 nucleotides read TGTGCCAGCACCTTGACAGGGGCCGGTAGTCAGCCCCAGCATTTT. This codes for CASTLTGAGSQPQHF. The rearrangement joins TRBV28 to TRBJ1-5; the match to TRBD1 covers 8 bases. This CDR3 contains 15 residues. The junction had 11 bases not matched to a gene; V was cut back by 7 bases and J by 6 bases. Germline assignment: CDR1 MDHEN and CDR2 SYDVKM.

The V gene is TRBV7-8, the J gene TRBJ2-1, with D possibly matching TRBD2 (6 bases). V lost 0 bases and J 0 bases, leaving 9 bases between the germline ends. Per the germline V gene, CDR1 is SGHVS and CDR2 is FQNEAQ. The CDR3 extends over 16 amino acids. CDR3 sequence (DNA): TGTGCCAGCAGCTTAGCGGGGGGAGTCTCCTACAATGAGCAGTTCTTC. Translation gives CASSLAGGVSYNEQFF.

This clonotype was counted at least ten times. This chain links TRBV7-9 with TRBJ2-5; 7 positions match TRBD1. Germline CDR1 SEHNR, CDR2 FQNEAQ (reference sequence). Trimming took 2 bases from V and 3 from J; bases not matched to a gene: 3. CDR3 length equals 14 residues. The chain's CDR3 is CASSLTGTEETQYF. The CDR3 bases are TGTGCCAGCAGCTTAACGGGGACAGAAGAGACCCAGTACTTC.

The chain couples TRBV28 to TRBJ1-2; no clear D gene. V lost 6 bases to trimming and J lost 2 bases, with 16 bases between them. From germline, CDR1 is MDHEN and CDR2 SYDVKM. The CDR3 loop spans 15 amino acids. This CDR3 reads CASSPWEVVNYGYTF. The CDR3 DNA reads TGTGCCAGCAGCCCCTGGGAGGTTGTCAACTATGGCTACACCTTC.

Only a few counts were recorded for this clonotype. The chain carries TRBV14 and TRBJ1-1; D not certain. CDR1 is SGHDN, CDR2 FVKESK, per germline. The CDR3 spans 16 residues. The V end was cut by 1 base, the J end by 5 bases, with 17 bases between. This CDR3 is CASSQGVSPLPTEAFF. In DNA form, the CDR3 reads TGTGCCAGCAGCCAAGGTGTTTCCCCTTTACCGACTGAAGCTTTCTTT.

This rearrangement joins TRBV5-5 to TRBJ1-1, with D perhaps TRBD1 (5 bases). Germline CDR1 SGHKS, CDR2 YYEKEE (reference sequence). With 0 bases removed from V and 2 bases from J, the gap between germline ends came to 23 bases. The CDR3 covers 19 residues. CDR3 sequence: CASSLAGIGEVLPNTEAFF. The CDR3 DNA sequence: TGTGCCAGCAGCTTGGCAGGGATTGGGGAGGTGTTACCCAACACTGAAGCTTTCTTT.

This chain joins TRBV6-6 and TRBJ2-7, with 12 bases lining up with TRBD2. The ends lost 3 bases at V and 4 bases at J; junction bases unmatched: 4. Looked up from germline, CDR1 is MNHNY and CDR2 is SVGAGI (reference sequence). The CDR3 is 15 amino acids. The CDR3: CASSYEGTSGYEQYV. CDR3 in DNA: TGTGCCAGCAGTTATGAAGGGACTAGCGGGTACGAGCAGTACGTC.

The table lists this clonotype with a few counts. V gene TRBV4-2 combines with J gene TRBJ2-1; 8 bases agree with TRBD1. This CDR3 contains 18 residues. Trimming took 1 base from V and 3 from J; bases not matched to a gene: 11. Germline V CDR1 and CDR2: LGHNA, YNFKEQ. This CDR3 is CASSQATLDRVDYNEQFF. CDR3 DNA sequence: TGTGCCAGCAGCCAAGCCACCTTGGACAGGGTTGACTACAATGAGCAGTTCTTC.

The J gene is TRBJ1-6, the V gene TRBV7-9; 9 bases line up with TRBD1. CDR3 length: 15 amino acids. The germline gives CDR1 SEHNR, CDR2 FQNEAQ (reference sequence). Unmatched junction bases numbered 8, after V lost 4 bases and J lost 10 bases. The chain's CDR3 is CASSSPGQGLSPLHF. The CDR3 DNA is TGTGCCAGCAGCTCCCCGGGACAGGGACTCTCACCCCTCCACTTT. Together with reference TRBV7-9 and TRBJ1-6, the CDR3 gives the full variable domain: DTGVSQNPRHKITKRGQNVTFRCDPISEHNRLYWYRQTLGQGPEFLTYFQNEAQLEKSRLLSDRFSAERPKGSFSTLEIQRTEQGDSAMYLCASSSPGQGLSPLHFGNGTRLTVT.

The chain recombines TRBV7-9 with TRBJ2-5; D is ambiguous. Deletions cut 1 base from V and 5 bases from J, with 14 bases between. The CDR3 totals 15 residues. The germline CDR1 and CDR2 sequences are SEHNR and FQNEAQ (reference sequence). CDR3 sequence reads: CASSLVLPIEETQYF. DNA of the CDR3: TGTGCCAGCAGCTTAGTCCTCCCCATCGAGGAGACCCAGTACTTC.

This clonotype was seen repeatedly, ten times or more. The V and J genes are TRBV6-5 and TRBJ1-1, with TRBD1 matching over 9 bases. CDR3 size: 15 residues. Germline-derived CDR1 and CDR2 are MNHEY and SVGAGI. With 3 bases clipped from V and 6 bases from J, the junction kept 8 bases outside the gene matches. CDR3 DNA: TGTGCCAGCAGTTATTCTTACAGGGGGCTCGCTGAAGCTTTCTTT. Its protein product is CASSYSYRGLAEAFF.

This clonotype was observed a handful of times. In DNA form, the CDR3 reads TGCGCCAGCAGCCAAGTGTTTTATCAAATGATCGAGCAGTTCTTC. Its translation is CASSQVFYQMIEQFF. The V call is TRBV4-1, the J call TRBJ2-1, with no clear D. CDR3 length: 15 amino acids. Germline assignment: CDR1 MGHRA and CDR2 YSYEKL. Trimming took 1 base from V and 10 from J, leaving 17 bases between them.

This clonotype was counted a few times. The gene calls are TRBV6-1 and TRBJ1-1; TRBD1 aligns across 7 bases. V was clipped by 5 bases and J by 3 bases; unmatched bases: 12. The CDR3 loop spans 16 amino acids. Per germline, CDR1 MNHNS and CDR2 SASEGT. The CDR3 is CASSFDREGRDTEAFF. CDR3 nucleotide sequence: TGTGCCAGCAGTTTCGACAGGGAGGGAAGAGACACTGAAGCTTTCTTT.

The rearrangement uses TRBV4-1 and TRBJ2-2; unclear D gene. The germline gives CDR1 MGHRA, CDR2 YSYEKL. With 0 bases removed from V and 2 bases from J, the gap between germline ends came to 4 bases. The CDR3 is 14 amino acids. The CDR3, as DNA: TGCGCCAGCAGCCAAGAAGCCAACACCGGGGAGCTGTTTTTT. Translating gives CASSQEANTGELFF.

A few counts support this clonotype. V and J are TRBV27 and TRBJ1-1; 7 nucleotides align to TRBD1. Germline V gene sequence: CDR1 MNHEY, CDR2 SMNVEV (reference sequence). CDR3 length: 14 amino acids. With 5 bases clipped from V and 1 base from J, the junction kept 4 bases outside the gene matches. The CDR3 nucleotides read TGTGCCAGCAGTGTTCGACAGGGGAACACTGAAGCTTTCTTT. It codes for CASSVRQGNTEAFF.

This clonotype was counted many times. Written as DNA, the CDR3 is TGCGCCAGCAGCCAAGGGTCTCAGCCCCAGCATTTT. Its translation: CASSQGSQPQHF. The chain combines TRBV4-1 with TRBJ1-5; unclear D gene. The V end was cut by 1 base, the J end by 6 bases, with 4 bases between. The CDR3 has 12 residues. Germline CDR1 MGHRA, CDR2 YSYEKL.

This clonotype showed up many times. The chain employs TRBV7-6 and TRBJ2-3; D remains unclear. Germline V gene data show CDR1 as SGHVS and CDR2 as FNYEAQ. V was clipped by 1 base and J by 2 bases, with 10 bases between them. The CDR3 runs to 15 residues. The CDR3 DNA reads TGTGCCAGCAGCTTAGTGGCACCCTTCACAGATACGCAGTATTTT. Protein sequence: CASSLVAPFTDTQYF.

The table lists this clonotype with a few counts. The chain couples TRBV4-1 to TRBJ2-2; D ambiguous. CDR1 is MGHRA, CDR2 YSYEKL, per germline. Trimming cost V 5 bases and J 1 base, with 11 bases left between them. The CDR3 is 15 amino acids. DNA of the CDR3: TGCGCCAGCAGCTTAAGTCTACAGAACACCGGGGAGCTGTTTTTT. Translation: CASSLSLQNTGELFF.

This clonotype was recorded at least ten times. The chain has TRBV7-8 and TRBJ2-5, with 13 bases that match TRBD2. V lost 6 bases, J lost 4 bases, and 8 bases stayed unmatched. The germline gives CDR1 SGHVS, CDR2 FQNEAQ. CDR3 length: 16 amino acids. CDR3 amino acids: CASSRGTSGVLETQYF. The CDR3 bases are TGTGCCAGCAGTCGAGGGACTAGCGGGGTCTTAGAGACCCAGTACTTC.

The V call is TRBV6-5, the J call TRBJ1-4, with a weak D call TRBD1 (5 bases). The germline V gene encodes CDR1 MNHEY and CDR2 SVGAGI. V shed 8 bases and J shed 10 bases, with 11 bases lying between them. The CDR3 is made up of 11 amino acids. CDR3 protein: CASFWRGKLFF. CDR3 bases: TGTGCCAGCTTCTGGAGGGGAAAACTGTTTTTT.

This clonotype was found a few times. This chain joins TRBV2 and TRBJ2-1; tentatively, D is TRBD1 (5 bases). Germline values: CDR1 SNHLY, CDR2 FYNNEI. V lost 7 bases and J 5 bases, leaving 12 bases between the germline ends. The CDR3 is 13 residues long. The CDR3 DNA follows: TGTGCCAGCACCCGACAGATCGACAATGAGCAGTTCTTC. Translated, it gives CASTRQIDNEQFF.